This entry lists 14 T cell receptor beta chains sequenced from one sample in a study of blood T cell repertoires in COVID-19. Profiling relied on immunoSEQ multiplex PCR, and the TCRdb table lists in-frame clones only, not all of them. The profile shows about 170,000 clones, less than 85% of them singletons. Sequenced material: peripheral blood. These receptors were taken from a woman aged 40 to 50 with COVID-19, enrolled during active disease.

The chain recombines TRBV4-1 with TRBJ2-5; perhaps TRBD1 as D (5 bases). Trimming shortened V by 4 bases and J by 13 bases, and 16 bases separated the two germline ends. The CDR3 totals 12 residues. Germline V gene data show CDR1 as MGHRA and CDR2 as YSYEKL. In DNA, the CDR3 is TGCGCCAGCAGCCTCCTAGGGGATCGCCCGTACTTC. Encoded protein: CASSLLGDRPYF.

This chain connects TRBV19 to TRBJ2-1, with 9 bases fitting TRBD2. This CDR3 has 16 residues. In germline, CDR1 is LNHDA, CDR2 SQIVND (reference sequence). With V trimmed by 3 bases and J by 2 bases, 5 bases remained unmatched. The CDR3 DNA is TGTGCCAGTAGTATGCTCGCTAGCGGGGCCTACAATGAGCAGTTCTTC. It translates to CASSMLASGAYNEQFF.

This chain joins TRBV6-1 and TRBJ1-3, with 8 bases matching TRBD1. V was clipped by 5 bases and J by 1 base; unmatched bases: 4. The CDR3 is 15 amino acids. Germline-derived CDR1 and CDR2 are MNHNS and SASEGT. The DNA for the CDR3 is TGTGCCAGCAGTACCCAGGGGGCTTCTGGAAACACCATATATTTT. Amino acid sequence: CASSTQGASGNTIYF.

The genes are TRBV5-1 and TRBJ1-1, with 7 bases lining up with TRBD1. V was clipped by 6 bases and J by 1 base; unmatched bases: 6. The germline CDR1 and CDR2 sequences are SGHRS and YFSETQ. The CDR3 spans 14 residues. For the CDR3, the DNA is TGCGCCAGCACCGTAGGGACAGCGAACACTGAAGCTTTCTTT. Encoded protein: CASTVGTANTEAFF.

The rearrangement uses TRBV6-5 and TRBJ2-3, with 7 nucleotides matching TRBD1. Germline CDR1 is MNHEY and CDR2 is SVGAGI. The ends lost 8 bases at V and 1 base at J; junction bases unmatched: 0. The CDR3 spans 12 residues. DNA for the CDR3: TGTGCCAGCGGACAGGGCACAGATACGCAGTATTTT. As protein: CASGQGTDTQYF.

Only a few counts were recorded for this clone. V gene TRBV29-1 combines with J gene TRBJ1-1; D remains ambiguous. This CDR3 is built from 13 residues. Deletions cut 4 bases from V and 3 bases from J, with 12 bases between. The germline V gene encodes CDR1 SQVTM and CDR2 ANQGSEA. CDR3 residues: CSVGRGSDTEAFF. The CDR3 region has the DNA TGCAGCGTTGGGAGAGGGTCGGACACTGAAGCTTTCTTT.

The chain is built from TRBV14 and TRBJ1-3; D is undetermined. V was clipped by 0 bases and J by 0 bases, with 9 bases between them. Germline V gene lookup returns CDR1 SGHDN and CDR2 FVKESK. The CDR3 runs to 16 residues. CDR3 in DNA: TGTGCCAGCAGCCAAGATCTAACAGTCTCTGGAAACACCATATATTTT. Translation gives CASSQDLTVSGNTIYF.

This rearrangement joins TRBV11-2 to TRBJ2-1, with 7 nucleotides matching TRBD1. The junction had 2 bases not matched to a gene; V was cut back by 3 bases and J by 0 bases. Germline CDR1 and CDR2: SGHAT and FQNNGV. The CDR3 runs to 15 residues. In nucleotides, the CDR3 is TGTGCCAGCAGCTTGACAGGGCCCTCCTACAATGAGCAGTTCTTC. Encoded protein: CASSLTGPSYNEQFF.

The chain has TRBV5-1 and TRBJ2-5; D possibly corresponds to TRBD2 (5 bases). The CDR3 extends over 15 amino acids. Germline assignment: CDR1 SGHRS and CDR2 YFSETQ. V gave up 0 bases and J gave up 2 bases, with 11 bases separating them. CDR3 DNA: TGCGCCAGCAGCTTGGGACCCTCGGGGCAAGAGACCCAGTACTTC. Translation gives CASSLGPSGQETQYF.

The J gene is TRBJ2-1, the V gene TRBV7-9, with D unresolved. The CDR3 is made up of 13 amino acids. Trimming left V 3 bases short and J 10 bases short, with 13 bases between. Germline V gene lookup returns CDR1 SEHNR and CDR2 FQNEAQ (reference sequence). CDR3 residues: CASSFPSGVEQFF. The CDR3 DNA reads as TGTGCCAGCAGCTTCCCGAGTGGTGTGGAGCAGTTCTTC.

The chain combines TRBV19 with TRBJ1-3, with D possibly matching TRBD1 (6 bases). Germline-derived CDR1 and CDR2 are LNHDA and SQIVND (reference sequence). V was cut by 5 bases and J by 2 bases, with 16 bases left in between. The CDR3 runs 16 residues. Here the CDR3 DNA reads TGTGCCAGTAGTTCCCTTGGACAGCCCACTGGAAACACCATATATTTT. It yields the protein CASSSLGQPTGNTIYF.

About this clone: This may be a read error: a much more frequent sequence differs by one nucleotide. Other nucleotide sequences in the sample specify the same CDR3. The rearrangement uses TRBV7-9 and TRBJ2-3; TRBD1 agrees at 7 bases. Germline CDR1 is SEHNR and CDR2 is FQNEAQ (reference sequence). The CDR3 consists of 13 residues. The V and J ends lost 8 bases and 1 base, in that order; junction bases with no gene match: 3. The chain's CDR3 is CASAGGGTDTQYF. The DNA of the CDR3 is TGTGCCAGCGCAGGGGGTGGCACAGATACGCAGTATTTT.

The gene calls are TRBV19 and TRBJ2-1; a possible D gene is TRBD1 (5 bases). Deletions cut 1 base from V and 7 bases from J, with 17 bases between. From germline, CDR1 is LNHDA and CDR2 SQIVND (reference sequence). This CDR3 is 16 amino acids long. CDR3 sequence: CASSIASGLAMNEQFF. Here the CDR3 DNA reads TGTGCCAGTAGTATAGCTTCAGGGTTGGCAATGAATGAGCAGTTCTTC.

V and J are TRBV6-5 and TRBJ1-5, with D perhaps TRBD1 (5 bases). Germline assignment: CDR1 MNHEY and CDR2 SVGAGI. Between the trimmed V and J ends, which lost 8 bases and 4 bases, there was a span of 18 bases. The CDR3 runs to 15 residues. The CDR3: CASQWGNRRNQPQHF. Written as DNA, the CDR3 is TGTGCCAGCCAGTGGGGAAACAGGCGGAATCAGCCCCAGCATTTT.